This T cell receptor (beta chain) was recovered during a study of blood T cell repertoires in COVID-19. Germline V gene lookup returns CDR1 MDHEN and CDR2 SYDVKM. CDR3 size: 16 residues. The J segment lost 0 bases and the V segment lost 6 bases, leaving 8 bases of the junction unmatched. Participants, 18 to 89 years old, spanned 25 or so US areas. Participants' own reports of clinical history determined their cohort assignment. The study counted Cohort 3 donors as recovered given two negative PCRs, clearance, or symptom resolution. Per the authors' pipeline: The assay estimated nucleated cells by amplifying reference gene primers. The assay was immunoSEQ multiplex PCR, and TCRdb's table has in-frame clones only and misses some. V and J calls and clone size follow that table, whereas D and trimming were derived from the DNA. Of 190,000 or so clones in the sample, 70% to 90% were seen once.

The sample taken for sequencing was PBMCs or T cells enriched from blood (not recorded which). The TCR comes from a woman aged 18-29 years who had recovered from COVID-19. J is TRBJ2-1 and V is TRBV28; 7 positions agree with TRBD1. CDR3 coding DNA: TGTGCCAGCAGGCCTCAGACAGGGAACTCCTACAATGAGCAGTTCTTC. Its protein product is CASRPQTGNSYNEQFF.